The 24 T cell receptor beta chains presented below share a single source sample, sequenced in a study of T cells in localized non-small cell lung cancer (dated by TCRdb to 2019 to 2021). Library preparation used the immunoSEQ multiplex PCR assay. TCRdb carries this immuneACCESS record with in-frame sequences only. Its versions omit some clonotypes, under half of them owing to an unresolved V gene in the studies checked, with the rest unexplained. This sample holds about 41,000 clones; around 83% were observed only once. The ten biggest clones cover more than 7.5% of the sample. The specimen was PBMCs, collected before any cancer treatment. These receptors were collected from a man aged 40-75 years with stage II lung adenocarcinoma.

The CDR3 nucleotides are TGTGCCAGCAGTGAACGCAGCCAAACCGTGTATTTT. Protein product: CASSERSQTVYF. J is TRBJ2-3 and V is TRBV2; D is unclear. Trimming removed 2 bases at V and 14 bases at J, with 14 bases between. The CDR3 consists of 12 residues. Germline values: CDR1 SNHLY, CDR2 FYNNEI.

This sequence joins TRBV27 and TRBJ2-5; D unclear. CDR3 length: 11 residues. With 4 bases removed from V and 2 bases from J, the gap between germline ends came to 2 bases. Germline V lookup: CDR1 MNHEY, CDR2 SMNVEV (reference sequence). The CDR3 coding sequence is TGTGCCAGCAGTTCTCAAGAGACCCAGTACTTC. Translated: CASSSQETQYF.

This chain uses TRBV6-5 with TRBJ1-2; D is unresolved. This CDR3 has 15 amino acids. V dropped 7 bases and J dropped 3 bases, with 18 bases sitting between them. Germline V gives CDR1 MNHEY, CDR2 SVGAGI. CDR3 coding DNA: TGTGCCAGCACCCCCTTTGGGAGTTCCTACTATGGCTACACCTTC. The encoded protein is CASTPFGSSYYGYTF.

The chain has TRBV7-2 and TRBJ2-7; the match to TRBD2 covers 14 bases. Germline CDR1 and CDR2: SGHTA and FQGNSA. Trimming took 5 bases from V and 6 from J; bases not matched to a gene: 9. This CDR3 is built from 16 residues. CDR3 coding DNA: TGTGCCAGCAGCCCCCGACTAGCGGGAGGGCGAAGCGAGCAGTACTTC. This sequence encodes CASSPRLAGGRSEQYF.

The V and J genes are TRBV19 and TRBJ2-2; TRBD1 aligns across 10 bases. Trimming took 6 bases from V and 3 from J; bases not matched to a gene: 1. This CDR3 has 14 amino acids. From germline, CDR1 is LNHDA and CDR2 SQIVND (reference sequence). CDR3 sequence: CASRGTGDTGELFF. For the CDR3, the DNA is TGTGCCAGTAGAGGGACAGGGGACACCGGGGAGCTGTTTTTT. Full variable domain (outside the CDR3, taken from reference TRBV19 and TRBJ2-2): DGGITQSPKYLFRKEGQNVTLSCEQNLNHDAMYWYRQDPGQGLRLIYYSQIVNDFQKGDIAEGYSVSREKKESFPLTVTSAQKNPTAFYLCASRGTGDTGELFFGEGSRLTVL.

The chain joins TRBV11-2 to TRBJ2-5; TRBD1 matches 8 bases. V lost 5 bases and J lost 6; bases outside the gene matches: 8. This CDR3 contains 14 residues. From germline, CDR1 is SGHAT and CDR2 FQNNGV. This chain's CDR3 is CASSVPGGTKTQYF. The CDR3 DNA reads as TGTGCCAGCAGCGTCCCAGGGGGCACAAAGACCCAGTACTTC. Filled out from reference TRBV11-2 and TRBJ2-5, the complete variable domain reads EAGVAQSPRYKIIEKRQSVAFWCNPISGHATLYWYQQILGQGPKLLIQFQNNGVVDDSQLPKDRFSAERLKGVDSTLKIQPAKLEDSAVYLCASSVPGGTKTQYFGPGTRLLVL.

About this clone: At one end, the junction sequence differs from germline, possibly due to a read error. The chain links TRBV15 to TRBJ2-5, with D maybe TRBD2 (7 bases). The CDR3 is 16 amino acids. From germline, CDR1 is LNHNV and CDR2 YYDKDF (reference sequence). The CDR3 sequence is CATRRGGAPLAETQYF. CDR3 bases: TGTGCCACCAGAAGAGGGGGGGCTCCATTGGCGGAGACCCAGTACTTC.

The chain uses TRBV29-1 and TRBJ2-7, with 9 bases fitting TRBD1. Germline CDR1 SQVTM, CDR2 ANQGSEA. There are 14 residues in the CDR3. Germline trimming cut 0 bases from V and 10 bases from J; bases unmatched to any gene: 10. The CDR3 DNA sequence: TGCAGCGTTGAAGAAGTGAGTGGGACAGGGATTCAGTACTTC. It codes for CSVEEVSGTGIQYF.

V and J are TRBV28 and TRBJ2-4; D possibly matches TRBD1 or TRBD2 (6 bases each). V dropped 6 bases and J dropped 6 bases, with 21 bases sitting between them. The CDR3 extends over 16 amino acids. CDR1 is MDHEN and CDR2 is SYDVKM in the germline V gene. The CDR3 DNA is TGTGCCAGCAGCCCTCCGGAGGGGGTTGGCGGAAACATTCAGTACTTC. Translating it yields CASSPPEGVGGNIQYF.

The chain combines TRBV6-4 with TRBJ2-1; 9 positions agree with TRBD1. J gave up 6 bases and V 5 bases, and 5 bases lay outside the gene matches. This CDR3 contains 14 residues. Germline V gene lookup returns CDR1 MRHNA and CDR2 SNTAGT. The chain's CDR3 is CASSTGGQGNEQFF. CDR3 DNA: TGTGCCAGCAGTACAGGGGGCCAAGGCAATGAGCAGTTCTTC.

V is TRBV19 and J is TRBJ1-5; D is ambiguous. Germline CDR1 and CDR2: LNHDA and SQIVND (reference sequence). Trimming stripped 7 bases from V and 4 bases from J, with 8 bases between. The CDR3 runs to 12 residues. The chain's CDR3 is CASNGRNQPQHF. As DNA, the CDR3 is TGTGCCAGTAACGGGCGGAATCAGCCCCAGCATTTT.

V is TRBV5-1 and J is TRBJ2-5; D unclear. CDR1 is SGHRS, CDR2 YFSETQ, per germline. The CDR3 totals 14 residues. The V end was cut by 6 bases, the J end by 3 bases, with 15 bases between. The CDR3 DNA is TGCGCCAGCACCCTCATGCCCGGTAAAGAGACCCAGTACTTC. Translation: CASTLMPGKETQYF.

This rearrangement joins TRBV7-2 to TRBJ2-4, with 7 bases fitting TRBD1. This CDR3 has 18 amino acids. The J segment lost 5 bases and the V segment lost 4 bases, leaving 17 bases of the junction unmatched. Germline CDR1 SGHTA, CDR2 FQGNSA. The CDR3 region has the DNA TGTGCCAGCAGCTACAAAAGCCGACAGGGAATAGGTGAAAACATTCAGTACTTC. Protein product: CASSYKSRQGIGENIQYF.

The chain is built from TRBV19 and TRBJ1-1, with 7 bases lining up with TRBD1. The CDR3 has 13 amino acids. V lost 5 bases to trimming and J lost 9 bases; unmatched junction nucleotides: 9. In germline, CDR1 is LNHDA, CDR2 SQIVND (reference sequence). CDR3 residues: CASSLGQVGKAFF. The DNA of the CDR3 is TGTGCCAGTAGTCTCGGACAGGTGGGAAAAGCTTTCTTT.

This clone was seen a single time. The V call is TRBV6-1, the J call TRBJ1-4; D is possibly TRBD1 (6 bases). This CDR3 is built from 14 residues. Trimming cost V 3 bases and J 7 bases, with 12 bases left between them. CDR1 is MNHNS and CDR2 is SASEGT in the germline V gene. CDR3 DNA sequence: TGTGCCAGCAGTGAGCAGGGGCGCGTTGAAAAACTGTTTTTT. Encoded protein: CASSEQGRVEKLFF.

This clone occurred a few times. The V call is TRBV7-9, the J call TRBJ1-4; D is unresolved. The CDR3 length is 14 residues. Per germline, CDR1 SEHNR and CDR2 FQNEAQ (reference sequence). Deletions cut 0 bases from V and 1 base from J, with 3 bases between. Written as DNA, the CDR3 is TGTGCCAGCAGCTTAGCCGGAACTAATGAAAAACTGTTTTTT. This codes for CASSLAGTNEKLFF.

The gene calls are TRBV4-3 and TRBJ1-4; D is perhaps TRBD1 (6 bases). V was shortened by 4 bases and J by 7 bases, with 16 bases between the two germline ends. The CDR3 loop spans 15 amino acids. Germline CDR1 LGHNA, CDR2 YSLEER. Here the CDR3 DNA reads TGCGCCAGCAGCCCTGCATTCAGGGGCCTTGAAAAACTGTTTTTT. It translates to CASSPAFRGLEKLFF.

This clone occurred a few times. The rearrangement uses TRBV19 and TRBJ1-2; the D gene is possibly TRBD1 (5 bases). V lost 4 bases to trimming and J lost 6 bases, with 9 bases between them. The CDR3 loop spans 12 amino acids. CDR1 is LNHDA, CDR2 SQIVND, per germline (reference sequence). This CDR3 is CASSSREDGYTF. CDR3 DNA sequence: TGTGCCAGTAGTAGCAGGGAGGATGGCTACACCTTC.

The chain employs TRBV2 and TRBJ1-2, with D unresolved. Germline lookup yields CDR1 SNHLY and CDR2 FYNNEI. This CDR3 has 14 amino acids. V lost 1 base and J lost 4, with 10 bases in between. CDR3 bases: TGTGCCAGCAGTGAAGGGCAGCTAATCTATGGCTACACCTTC. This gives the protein CASSEGQLIYGYTF.

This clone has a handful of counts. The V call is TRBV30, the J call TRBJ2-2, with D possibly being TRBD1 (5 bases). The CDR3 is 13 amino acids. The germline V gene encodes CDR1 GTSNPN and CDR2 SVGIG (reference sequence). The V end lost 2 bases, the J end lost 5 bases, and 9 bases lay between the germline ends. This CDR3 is CAWSYQGTGELFF. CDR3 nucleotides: TGTGCCTGGAGTTACCAGGGAACCGGGGAGCTGTTTTTT.

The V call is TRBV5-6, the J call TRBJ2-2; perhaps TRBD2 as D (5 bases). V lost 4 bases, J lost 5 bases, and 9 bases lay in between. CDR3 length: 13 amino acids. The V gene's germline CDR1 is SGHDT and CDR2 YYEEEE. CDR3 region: CASSGLVTGELFF. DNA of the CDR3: TGTGCCAGCAGCGGACTTGTTACCGGGGAGCTGTTTTTT.

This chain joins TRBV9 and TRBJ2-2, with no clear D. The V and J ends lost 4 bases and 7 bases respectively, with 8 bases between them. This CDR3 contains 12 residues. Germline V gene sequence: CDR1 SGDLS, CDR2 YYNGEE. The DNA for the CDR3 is TGTGCCAGCAGCCCCCCGGGCGGGGAGCTGTTTTTT. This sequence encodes CASSPPGGELFF.

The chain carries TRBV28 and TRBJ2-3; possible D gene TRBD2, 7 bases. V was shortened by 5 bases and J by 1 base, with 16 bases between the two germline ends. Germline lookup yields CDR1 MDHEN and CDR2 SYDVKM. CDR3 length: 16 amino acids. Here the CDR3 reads CASSPRGGEGTDTQYF. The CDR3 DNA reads TGTGCCAGCAGTCCTAGGGGGGGAGAGGGCACAGATACGCAGTATTTT.

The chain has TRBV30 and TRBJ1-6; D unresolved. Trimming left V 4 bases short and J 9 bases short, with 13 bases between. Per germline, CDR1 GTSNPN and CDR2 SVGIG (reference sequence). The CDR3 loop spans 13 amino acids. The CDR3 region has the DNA TGTGCCTGGACCTCAAGTCCCCGTTCACCCCTCCACTTT. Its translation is CAWTSSPRSPLHF.